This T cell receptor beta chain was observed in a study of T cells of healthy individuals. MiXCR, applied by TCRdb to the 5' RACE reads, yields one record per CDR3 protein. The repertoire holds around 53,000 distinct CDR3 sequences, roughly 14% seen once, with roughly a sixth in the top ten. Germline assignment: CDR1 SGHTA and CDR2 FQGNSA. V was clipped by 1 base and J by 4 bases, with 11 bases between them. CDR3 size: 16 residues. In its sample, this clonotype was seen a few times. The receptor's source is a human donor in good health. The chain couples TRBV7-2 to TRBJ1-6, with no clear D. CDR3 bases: TGTGCCAGCAGCTTAGGGTTACGGACTTATAATTCACCCCTCCACTTT. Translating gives CASSLGLRTYNSPLHF. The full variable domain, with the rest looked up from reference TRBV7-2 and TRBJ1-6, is GAGVSQSPSNKVTEKGKDVELRCDPISGHTALYWYRQSLGQGLEFLIYFQGNSAPDKSGLPSDRFSAERTGGSVSTLTIQRTQQEDSAVYLCASSLGLRTYNSPLHFGNGTRLTVT.